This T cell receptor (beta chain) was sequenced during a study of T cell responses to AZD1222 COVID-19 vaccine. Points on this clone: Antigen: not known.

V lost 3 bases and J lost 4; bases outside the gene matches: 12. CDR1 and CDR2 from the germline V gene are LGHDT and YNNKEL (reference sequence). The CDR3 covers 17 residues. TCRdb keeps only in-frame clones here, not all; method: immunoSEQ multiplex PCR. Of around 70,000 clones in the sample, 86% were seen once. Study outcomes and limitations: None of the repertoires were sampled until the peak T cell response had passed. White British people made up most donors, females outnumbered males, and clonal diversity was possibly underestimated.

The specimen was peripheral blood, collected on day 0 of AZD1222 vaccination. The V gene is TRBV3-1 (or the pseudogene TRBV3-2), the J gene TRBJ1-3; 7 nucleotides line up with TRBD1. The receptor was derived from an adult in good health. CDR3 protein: CASSQLMSTGPGNTIYF. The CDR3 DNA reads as TGTGCCAGCAGCCAGCTGATGTCGACAGGGCCGGGAAACACCATATATTTT.